This TCR beta chain was sequenced for a study of blood T cell repertoires in COVID-19. Overall study context: Sites in the United States, Italy and Spain provided acute and convalescent COVID-19 samples. The analysed material was cDNA or gDNA that came from T cells, B-cell-depleted T cells, or PBMCs.

Participants were aged about 18 to 100 years from around 25 US areas. Clinical history reported by participants formed the basis on which cohorts were assigned. Trimming shortened V by 4 bases and J by 0 bases, and 17 bases separated the two germline ends. The CDR3 has 17 amino acids. Per germline, CDR1 SGDLS and CDR2 YYNGEE. Sequenced by immunoSEQ multiplex PCR; TCRdb stores in-frame clones only, minus some. The repertoire holds hundreds of thousands of clones, with 75% to 90% as singletons. The receptor's source is a man aged 25-45 years who had recovered from COVID-19. What was sequenced was PBMCs or T cells enriched from blood (not recorded which). The chain has TRBV9 and TRBJ1-3; D is unresolved. The CDR3 region has the DNA TGTGCCAGCAGCCCCCGTGGTCGTGCGGGCTCTGGAAACACCATATATTTT. Protein product: CASSPRGRAGSGNTIYF.